This T cell receptor beta chain was recorded in a study of cytomegalovirus exposure and HLA in healthy donors. As to this clone: Its antigen is not identified.

Study-level findings and limits: Compared with the approximately 680-donor mean, an Asian-associated ancestry cluster reportedly had fewer N-insertions, according to a later analysis. Based on reports, TCR beta sequences accurately predicted HLA-A and HLA-B alleles for most subjects.

PCR involved 60 Vbeta and 13 Jbeta primers. The data were produced by immunoSEQ multiplex PCR, yet TCRdb's version contains in-frame clones alone and is incomplete. Of some 110,000 clones in the sample, roughly 68% were seen once. The clonotype originates from a man younger than 45 in good health and CMV-seropositive. Material for sequencing was PBMCs.

The CDR3, as DNA: TGTGCCAGCAGTTTGGGCGGGGGGGCAACAGATACGCAGTATTTT. Its translation is CASSLGGGATDTQYF. This chain joins TRBV27 and TRBJ2-3; TRBD2 matches 9 bases. The CDR3 spans 15 residues. V shed 3 bases and J 3 bases; nucleotides not matched to a gene: 4. Germline values: CDR1 MNHEY, CDR2 SMNVEV (reference sequence).